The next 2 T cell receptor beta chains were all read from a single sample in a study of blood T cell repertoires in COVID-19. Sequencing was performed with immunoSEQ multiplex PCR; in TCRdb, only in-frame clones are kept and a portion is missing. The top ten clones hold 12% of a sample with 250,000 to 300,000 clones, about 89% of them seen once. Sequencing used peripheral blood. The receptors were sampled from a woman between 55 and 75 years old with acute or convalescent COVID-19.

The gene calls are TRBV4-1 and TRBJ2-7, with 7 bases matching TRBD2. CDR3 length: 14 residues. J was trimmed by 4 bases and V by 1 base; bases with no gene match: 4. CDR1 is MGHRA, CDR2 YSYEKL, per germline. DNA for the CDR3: TGCGCCAGCAGCCAAGGGGAGGGCAGGTACGAGCAGTACTTC. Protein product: CASSQGEGRYEQYF.

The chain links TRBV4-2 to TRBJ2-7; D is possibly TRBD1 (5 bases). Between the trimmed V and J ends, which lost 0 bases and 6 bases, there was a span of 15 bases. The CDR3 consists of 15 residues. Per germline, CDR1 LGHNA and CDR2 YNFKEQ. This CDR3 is CASSQDWQGFSEQYF. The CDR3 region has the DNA TGTGCCAGCAGCCAAGATTGGCAGGGATTCTCCGAGCAGTACTTC.